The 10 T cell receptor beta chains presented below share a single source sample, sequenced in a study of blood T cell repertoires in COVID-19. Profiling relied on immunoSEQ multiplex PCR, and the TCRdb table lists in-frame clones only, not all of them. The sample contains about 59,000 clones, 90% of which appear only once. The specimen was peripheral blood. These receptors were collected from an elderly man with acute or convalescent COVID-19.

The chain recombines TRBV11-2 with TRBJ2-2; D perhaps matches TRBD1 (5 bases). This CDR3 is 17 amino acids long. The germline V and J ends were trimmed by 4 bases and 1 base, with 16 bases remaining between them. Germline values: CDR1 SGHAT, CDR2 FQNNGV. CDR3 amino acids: CASSSSPPDKNTGELFF. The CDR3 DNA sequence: TGTGCCAGCAGCTCGTCCCCTCCGGACAAGAACACCGGGGAGCTGTTTTTT.

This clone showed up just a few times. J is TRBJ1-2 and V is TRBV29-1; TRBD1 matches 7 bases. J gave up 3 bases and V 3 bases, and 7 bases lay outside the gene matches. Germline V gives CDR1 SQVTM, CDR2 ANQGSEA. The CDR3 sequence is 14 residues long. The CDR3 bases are TGCAGCGTTGATAAGGGGCAGGGGGACTATGGCTACACCTTC. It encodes CSVDKGQGDYGYTF. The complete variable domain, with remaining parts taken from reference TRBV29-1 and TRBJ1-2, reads SAVISQKPSRDICQRGTSLTIQCQVDSQVTMMFWYRQQPGQSLTLIATANQGSEATYESGFVIDKFPISRPNLTFSTLTVSNMSPEDSSIYLCSVDKGQGDYGYTFGSGTRLTVV.

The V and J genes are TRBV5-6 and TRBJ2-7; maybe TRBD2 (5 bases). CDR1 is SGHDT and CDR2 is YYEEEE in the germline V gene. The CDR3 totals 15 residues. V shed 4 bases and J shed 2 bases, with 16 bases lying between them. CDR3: CASSGRAPGAYEQYF. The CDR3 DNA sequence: TGTGCCAGCAGCGGCCGGGCCCCCGGGGCCTACGAGCAGTACTTC.

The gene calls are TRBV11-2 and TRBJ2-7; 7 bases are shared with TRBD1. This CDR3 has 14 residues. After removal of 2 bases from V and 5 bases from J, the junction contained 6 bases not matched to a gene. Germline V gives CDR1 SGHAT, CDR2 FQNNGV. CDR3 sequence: CASSLSDRDHEQYF. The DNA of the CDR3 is TGTGCCAGCAGCTTATCCGACAGGGACCACGAGCAGTACTTC.

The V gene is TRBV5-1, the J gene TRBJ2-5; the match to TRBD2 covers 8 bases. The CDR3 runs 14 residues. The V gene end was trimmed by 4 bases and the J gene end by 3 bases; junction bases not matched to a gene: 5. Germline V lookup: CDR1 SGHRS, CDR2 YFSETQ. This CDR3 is CASSLSGAEETQYF. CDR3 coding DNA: TGCGCCAGCAGCCTTAGCGGGGCCGAAGAGACCCAGTACTTC.

The CDR3 loop is CASSPLNLLADRTNEKLFF. CDR3 DNA: TGTGCCAGCAGCCCGTTAAACCTCTTAGCCGACAGGACGAATGAAAAACTGTTTTTT. The chain couples TRBV4-2 to TRBJ1-4, with D possibly TRBD1 on 6 matching bases. CDR1 is LGHNA and CDR2 is YNFKEQ in the germline V gene. This CDR3 contains 19 residues. V was clipped by 4 bases and J by 5 bases, with 26 bases between them.

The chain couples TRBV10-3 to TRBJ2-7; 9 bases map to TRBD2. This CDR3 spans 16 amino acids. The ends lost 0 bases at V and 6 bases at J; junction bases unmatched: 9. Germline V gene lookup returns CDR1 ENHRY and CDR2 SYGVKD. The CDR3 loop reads CAISESRGGPTGEQYF. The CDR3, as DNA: TGTGCCATCAGTGAGTCGCGGGGGGGCCCTACCGGCGAGCAGTACTTC.

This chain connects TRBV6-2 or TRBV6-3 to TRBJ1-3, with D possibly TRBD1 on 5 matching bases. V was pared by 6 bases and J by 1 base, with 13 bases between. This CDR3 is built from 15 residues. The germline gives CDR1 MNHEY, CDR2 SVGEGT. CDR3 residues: CASSETPGSGNTIYF. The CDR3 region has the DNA TGTGCCAGCAGCGAGACCCCAGGGTCTGGAAACACCATATATTTT.

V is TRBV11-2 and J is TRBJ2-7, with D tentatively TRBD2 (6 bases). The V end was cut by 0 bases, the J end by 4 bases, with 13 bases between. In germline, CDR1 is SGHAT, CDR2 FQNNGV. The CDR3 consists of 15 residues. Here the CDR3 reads CASSLDVIGGYEQYF. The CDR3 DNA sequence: TGTGCCAGCAGCTTAGATGTGATAGGAGGGTACGAGCAGTACTTC.

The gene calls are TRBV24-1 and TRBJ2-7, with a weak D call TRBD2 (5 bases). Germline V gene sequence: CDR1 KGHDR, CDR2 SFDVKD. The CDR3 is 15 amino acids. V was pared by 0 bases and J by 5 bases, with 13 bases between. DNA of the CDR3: TGTGCCACCAGTGATTTGAGACGGGGAAAGGACGAGCAGTACTTC. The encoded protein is CATSDLRRGKDEQYF.